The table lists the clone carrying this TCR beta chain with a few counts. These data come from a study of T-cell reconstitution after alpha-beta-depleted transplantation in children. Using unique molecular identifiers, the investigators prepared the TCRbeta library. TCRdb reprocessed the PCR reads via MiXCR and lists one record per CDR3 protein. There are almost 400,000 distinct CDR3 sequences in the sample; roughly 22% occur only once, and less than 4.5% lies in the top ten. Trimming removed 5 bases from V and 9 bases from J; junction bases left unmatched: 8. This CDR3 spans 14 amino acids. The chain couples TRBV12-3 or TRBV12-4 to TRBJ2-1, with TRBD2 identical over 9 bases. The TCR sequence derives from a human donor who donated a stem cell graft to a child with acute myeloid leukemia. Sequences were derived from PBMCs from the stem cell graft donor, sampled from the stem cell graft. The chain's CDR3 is CASSPPGLAGEQFF. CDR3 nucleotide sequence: TGTGCCAGCAGTCCCCCGGGACTAGCAGGTGAGCAGTTCTTC.